This passage covers 15 T cell receptor beta chains from one sample sequenced in a study of blood T cell repertoires in COVID-19. Clones were sequenced by immunoSEQ multiplex PCR, and TCRdb holds only the in-frame ones, with some missing. Of 200,000 to 250,000 clones in the sample, around nine tenths were seen once. Sequenced material: PBMCs or T cells enriched from blood (not recorded which). The receptors were sampled from a man between 25 and 39 years old who had recovered from COVID-19.

The chain joins TRBV28 to TRBJ2-7; 15 positions agree with TRBD2. The CDR3 extends over 17 amino acids. J was trimmed by 5 bases and V by 4 bases; bases with no gene match: 9. Germline loops: CDR1 MDHEN, CDR2 SYDVKM. CDR3 region: CASSSPGLAGGRDEQYF. CDR3 in DNA: TGTGCCAGCAGTTCTCCCGGACTAGCGGGAGGGAGGGACGAGCAGTACTTC. Supplemented by reference TRBV28 and TRBJ2-7, the full variable domain reads DVKVTQSSRYLVKRTGEKVFLECVQDMDHENMFWYRQDPGLGLRLIYFSYDVKMKEKGDIPEGYSVSREKKERFSLILESASTNQTSMYLCASSSPGLAGGRDEQYFGPGTRLTVT.

The chain recombines TRBV6-5 with TRBJ2-2, with 8 bases lining up with TRBD1. Trimming removed 8 bases from V and 7 bases from J; junction bases left unmatched: 6. This CDR3 has 13 residues. CDR1 is MNHEY, CDR2 SVGAGI, per germline. The CDR3 loop reads CASSLTGGGELFF. CDR3 coding DNA: TGTGCCAGCTCCCTTACAGGGGGCGGGGAGCTGTTTTTT.

The chain is built from TRBV6-2 or TRBV6-3 and TRBJ1-1, with a weak D call TRBD1 (6 bases). There are 14 residues in the CDR3. V was pared by 5 bases and J by 0 bases, with 10 bases between. Germline V gene lookup returns CDR1 MNHEY and CDR2 SVGEGT. In DNA, the CDR3 is TGTGCCAGCAGTCGACAGGAACTGAACACTGAAGCTTTCTTT. It yields the protein CASSRQELNTEAFF.

The rearrangement joins TRBV5-5 to TRBJ2-5, with 9 bases that match TRBD1. The CDR3 covers 15 residues. Trimming cost V 0 bases and J 5 bases; bases outside gene matches: 5. Germline V gene sequence: CDR1 SGHKS, CDR2 YYEKEE (reference sequence). This CDR3 reads CASSLGGQGGETQYF. The CDR3 DNA reads as TGTGCCAGCAGCTTGGGGGGACAGGGTGGGGAGACCCAGTACTTC. The variable domain in full, completed from reference TRBV5-5 and TRBJ2-5, reads DAGVTQSPTHLIKTRGQQVTLRCSPISGHKSVSWYQQVLGQGPQFIFQYYEKEERGRGNFPDRFSARQFPNYSSELNVNALLLGDSALYLCASSLGGQGGETQYFGPGTRLLVL.

The genes are TRBV5-5 and TRBJ2-1; 7 nucleotides line up with TRBD1. V lost 4 bases, J lost 2 bases, and 6 bases stayed unmatched. This CDR3 comprises 15 residues. CDR1 is SGHKS, CDR2 YYEKEE, per germline (reference sequence). CDR3: CASSPTGFTYNEQFF. The CDR3 DNA follows: TGTGCCAGCAGCCCGACAGGGTTCACCTACAATGAGCAGTTCTTC.

This chain uses TRBV28 with TRBJ2-7, with 11 positions matching TRBD2. Germline CDR1 is MDHEN and CDR2 is SYDVKM. CDR3 length: 17 residues. V shed 5 bases, J shed 4 bases, and the junction held 13 bases outside the gene matches. The CDR3 loop is CASSPLGASGGSYEQYF. CDR3 sequence (DNA): TGTGCCAGCAGTCCCCTGGGAGCTAGCGGGGGGAGTTACGAGCAGTACTTC.

This clone was detected once. V gene TRBV7-3 combines with J gene TRBJ2-6, with TRBD1 matching 8 bases. Germline CDR1 reads SGHTA; CDR2 reads FQGTGA. V was pared by 2 bases and J by 4 bases, with 4 bases of the junction left unmatched. This CDR3 is 16 amino acids long. The CDR3 is CASSLAGGSGANVLTF. In nucleotides, the CDR3 is TGTGCCAGCAGCTTAGCAGGGGGCTCCGGGGCCAACGTCCTGACTTTC.

The genes are TRBV7-9 and TRBJ1-3; D ambiguous. Trimming shortened V by 3 bases and J by 4 bases, and 16 bases separated the two germline ends. CDR3 length equals 16 residues. CDR1 is SEHNR, CDR2 FQNEAQ, per germline (reference sequence). The CDR3 reads CASSFPLARVGNTIYF. The DNA of the CDR3 is TGTGCCAGCAGCTTCCCACTAGCGAGGGTCGGAAACACCATATATTTT.

This chain links TRBV19 with TRBJ2-1; TRBD1 is a possible D gene (6 bases). CDR1 LNHDA and CDR2 SQIVND come from the germline V gene (reference sequence). The length of the CDR3 is 14 residues. The ends were cut back, 8 bases at V and 5 bases at J, with 16 bases in the middle. CDR3 protein: CASGTGTMNNEQFF. For the CDR3, the DNA is TGTGCCAGTGGAACCGGGACAATGAACAATGAGCAGTTCTTC. Variable domain in full (rest from reference TRBV19 and TRBJ2-1): DGGITQSPKYLFRKEGQNVTLSCEQNLNHDAMYWYRQDPGQGLRLIYYSQIVNDFQKGDIAEGYSVSREKKESFPLTVTSAQKNPTAFYLCASGTGTMNNEQFFGPGTRLTVL.

The rearrangement links TRBV9 to TRBJ1-2; D gene uncertain. The CDR3 covers 13 residues. Germline V gene lookup returns CDR1 SGDLS and CDR2 YYNGEE. V gave up 2 bases and J gave up 4 bases, with 9 bases separating them. The CDR3: CASSVEGSYGYTF. As DNA, the CDR3 is TGTGCCAGCAGCGTTGAGGGATCCTATGGCTACACCTTC.

The chain has TRBV7-2 and TRBJ1-6; a weak D match, TRBD1 (6 bases). CDR3 length: 15 amino acids. Germline V gene sequence: CDR1 SGHTA, CDR2 FQGNSA. Trimming pared 3 bases from V and 6 bases from J, leaving 12 bases between. The CDR3 sequence is CASSLKGGGNSPLHF. In DNA form, the CDR3 reads TGTGCCAGCAGCTTGAAGGGAGGGGGTAATTCACCCCTCCACTTT. The whole variable domain, remainder taken from reference TRBV7-2 and TRBJ1-6, is GAGVSQSPSNKVTEKGKDVELRCDPISGHTALYWYRQSLGQGLEFLIYFQGNSAPDKSGLPSDRFSAERTGGSVSTLTIQRTQQEDSAVYLCASSLKGGGNSPLHFGNGTRLTVT.

The chain combines TRBV6-4 with TRBJ2-1, with a possible D match to TRBD2 (6 bases). V was trimmed by 0 bases and J by 6 bases, leaving 12 bases between them. The CDR3 is made up of 15 amino acids. Germline values: CDR1 MRHNA, CDR2 SNTAGT. The CDR3 nucleotides read TGTGCCAGCAGTGACTCGGCGGGACTTGGCAATGAGCAGTTCTTC. Its translation: CASSDSAGLGNEQFF.

This chain uses TRBV7-2 with TRBJ2-3, with 9 bases matching TRBD2. The CDR3 covers 16 residues. The junction had 6 bases not matched to a gene; V was cut back by 0 bases and J by 5 bases. Germline values: CDR1 SGHTA, CDR2 FQGNSA. CDR3 loop: CASSLARSGGQDTQYF. CDR3 nucleotides: TGTGCCAGCAGCTTAGCGCGTAGCGGGGGTCAAGATACGCAGTATTTT.

This chain uses TRBV6-5 with TRBJ1-1; TRBD1 matches at 7 bases. The CDR3 has 11 amino acids. The germline gives CDR1 MNHEY, CDR2 SVGAGI. V gave up 10 bases and J gave up 4 bases; unmatched junction bases: 3. The CDR3 is CAISGGTEAFF. The CDR3 region has the DNA TGTGCCATCTCAGGGGGCACTGAAGCTTTCTTT.

The V gene is TRBV7-2, the J gene TRBJ1-2, with D maybe TRBD1 (5 bases). V was trimmed by 1 base and J by 8 bases, leaving 17 bases between them. From germline, CDR1 is SGHTA and CDR2 FQGNSA. The CDR3 is 15 residues long. CDR3 sequence reads: CASSLEVGARGGYTF. DNA of the CDR3: TGTGCCAGCAGCTTAGAGGTAGGGGCCAGAGGAGGCTACACCTTC.